This is a list of T cell receptor beta chains from one sample in a study of blood T cells in healthy people across ages. MiXCR was run by TCRdb on the 5' RACE reads, yielding one entry per CDR3 protein. The table shows some 940,000 distinct CDR3 sequences, with 25% to 35% occurring only once. These sequences were also reported in another study, on T cells of mothers and their children.

The sample comprised blood. These receptors originate from a woman between 40 and 50 years old in good health. The CDR3 runs from the conserved cysteine through the conserved F or W. D genes are given only for firm matches. Clone size is stated in some rows and not others, as once, few, many or a class when expanded.

V: TRBV15; size: many; D: TRBD1; J: TRBJ1-2; CDR3: CATSEIKTGSYGYTF; DNA: TGTGCCACCAGCGAGATAAAGACAGGGTCATATGGCTACACCTTC
V: TRBV3-1; size: few; D: .; J: TRBJ2-1; CDR3: CASSQERPGRHYNEQFF; DNA: TGTGCCAGCAGCCAAGAAAGGCCAGGGAGACACTACAATGAGCAGTTCTTC
V: TRBV20-1; size: .; D: TRBD2; J: TRBJ2-5; CDR3: CSARESSGPKTQYF; DNA: TGCAGTGCTAGAGAGTCTAGCGGGCCAAAGACCCAGTACTTC
V: TRBV6-2/TRBV6-3; size: .; D: TRBD1; J: TRBJ1-1; CDR3: CASTHRTGRGTEAFF; DNA: TGTGCCAGCACCCATAGGACAGGCCGAGGCACTGAAGCTTTCTTT
V: TRBV28; size: few; D: TRBD2; J: TRBJ2-7; CDR3: CASSFSGAGYEQYF; DNA: TGTGCCAGCAGTTTTAGCGGGGCGGGATACGAGCAGTACTTC
V: TRBV5-1; size: .; D: .; J: TRBJ1-1; CDR3: CASSLDWGRTEAFF; DNA: TGCGCTAGCAGCTTGGATTGGGGGAGGACTGAAGCTTTCTTT
V: TRBV24-1; size: .; D: .; J: TRBJ1-2; CDR3: CATSDPRGRYGYTF; DNA: TGTGCCACCAGTGATCCCCGGGGCCGCTATGGCTACACCTTC
V: TRBV5-6; size: .; D: TRBD1; J: TRBJ1-2; CDR3: CASSLERGNRGNFNYGYTF; DNA: TGTGCCAGCAGCTTGGAACGGGGGAACAGGGGAAACTTCAACTATGGCTACACCTTC
V: TRBV6-6; size: .; D: TRBD2; J: TRBJ2-3; CDR3: CASKSGGADTQYF; DNA: TGTGCCAGCAAAAGCGGGGGGGCAGATACGCAGTATTTT
V: TRBV5-1; size: many; D: .; J: TRBJ2-1; CDR3: CASSLGGQPYNEQFF; DNA: TGCGCCAGCAGCTTGGGGGGGCAGCCCTACAATGAGCAGTTCTTC
V: TRBV19; size: few; D: .; J: TRBJ2-7; CDR3: CATGRAYEQYF; DNA: TGTGCCACCGGCAGGGCCTACGAGCAGTACTTC
V: TRBV20-1; size: .; D: TRBD1; J: TRBJ1-5; CDR3: CSAGRTGIQPQHF; DNA: TGCAGTGCGGGCAGGACAGGCATTCAGCCCCAGCATTTT
V: TRBV30; size: many; D: TRBD2; J: TRBJ2-1; CDR3: CAWSSGQHSYNEQFF; DNA: TGTGCCTGGTCTAGCGGGCAACACTCCTACAATGAGCAGTTCTTC
V: TRBV5-1; size: .; D: .; J: TRBJ2-7; CDR3: CASSFDGGPYEQYF; DNA: TGCGCCAGCAGCTTCGACGGGGGACCCTACGAGCAGTACTTC
V: TRBV5-1; size: .; D: .; J: TRBJ2-5; CDR3: CASSPRRDGTQETQYF; DNA: TGCGCCAGCAGCCCCCGGCGCGACGGTACCCAAGAGACCCAGTACTTC
V: TRBV11-1; size: few; D: .; J: TRBJ1-1; CDR3: CASSLTRDGNTEAFF; DNA: TGTGCCAGCAGCTTAACCAGGGATGGGAACACTGAAGCTTTCTTT
V: TRBV27; size: .; D: .; J: TRBJ2-7; CDR3: CASSLEWIRGAYEQYF; DNA: TGTGCCAGCAGTTTAGAGTGGATAAGGGGGGCCTACGAGCAGTACTTC
V: TRBV20-1; size: .; D: .; J: TRBJ2-3; CDR3: CSAISARSPSQGRGDTQYF; DNA: TGCAGTGCTATTAGTGCCCGCAGTCCTTCACAGGGCCGGGGAGATACGCAGTATTTT
V: TRBV15; size: few; D: TRBD1; J: TRBJ1-5; CDR3: CATSRQGAHNQPQHF; DNA: TGTGCCACCAGCCGACAGGGGGCCCACAATCAGCCCCAGCATTTT
V: TRBV28; size: few; D: .; J: TRBJ1-5; CDR3: CASYPPQGRNQPQHF; DNA: TGTGCCTCCTATCCCCCGCAGGGTCGGAATCAGCCCCAGCATTTT
V: TRBV4-3; size: many; D: TRBD1; J: TRBJ2-1; CDR3: CASSQNRGPNNEQFF; DNA: TGCGCCAGCAGCCAAAACAGGGGGCCCAACAATGAGCAGTTCTTC
V: TRBV7-2; size: .; D: TRBD1; J: TRBJ1-2; CDR3: CASSLAQGSGYGYTF; DNA: TGTGCCAGCAGCTTAGCACAGGGGAGCGGCTATGGCTACACCTTC
V: TRBV12-3/TRBV12-4; size: .; D: .; J: TRBJ1-5; CDR3: CASSLTTGYQPQHF; DNA: TGTGCCAGCAGTTTGACAACAGGGTATCAGCCCCAGCATTTT
V: TRBV14; size: few; D: .; J: TRBJ1-2; CDR3: CASSQEYLYGYTF; DNA: TGTGCCAGCAGCCAAGAATACCTCTATGGCTACACCTTC
V: TRBV3-1; size: .; D: .; J: TRBJ2-5; CDR3: CASSHARGEYQETQYF; DNA: TGTGCCAGCAGCCATGCCCGGGGAGAGTACCAAGAGACCCAGTACTTC
V: TRBV2; size: .; D: .; J: TRBJ1-5; CDR3: CASSAGGGRNQPQHF; DNA: TGTGCCAGCAGTGCCGGGGGGGGGAGGAATCAGCCCCAGCATTTT
V: TRBV29-1; size: few; D: TRBD1; J: TRBJ1-2; CDR3: CSAMTGTYGYTF; DNA: TGCAGCGCCATGACAGGGACCTATGGCTACACCTTC
V: TRBV14; size: .; D: TRBD2; J: TRBJ2-5; CDR3: CASSRSGGAAETQYF; DNA: TGTGCCAGCAGCCGTAGCGGGGGGGCCGCGGAGACCCAGTACTTC
V: TRBV10-3; size: .; D: .; J: TRBJ2-3; CDR3: CAINSDGTDTQYF; DNA: TGTGCCATCAACTCGGACGGCACAGATACGCAGTATTTT
V: TRBV20-1; size: .; D: .; J: TRBJ2-7; CDR3: CSARVQGDPYNEQYF; DNA: TGCAGTGCTAGGGTCCAAGGAGACCCCTACAATGAGCAGTACTTC
V: TRBV20-1; size: few; D: .; J: TRBJ2-4; CDR3: CSARALAKNIQYF; DNA: TGCAGTGCTAGAGCTCTAGCCAAAAACATTCAGTACTTC
V: TRBV5-1; size: .; D: .; J: TRBJ2-1; CDR3: CASSWDPGYNEQFF; DNA: TGCGCCAGCAGCTGGGATCCGGGATACAATGAGCAGTTCTTC
V: TRBV3-1; size: many; D: .; J: TRBJ2-7; CDR3: CASSQRVSYEQYF; DNA: TGTGCCAGCAGCCAAAGAGTCTCCTACGAGCAGTACTTC
V: TRBV9; size: .; D: TRBD1; J: TRBJ1-4; CDR3: CASSDSRTGVPEKLFF; DNA: TGTGCCAGCAGCGATTCTCGGACAGGGGTTCCTGAAAAACTGTTTTTT
V: TRBV5-1; size: .; D: .; J: TRBJ2-1; CDR3: CASSLAGDNDEQFF; DNA: TGCGCCAGCAGCTTGGCTGGGGACAACGATGAGCAGTTCTTC
V: TRBV20-1; size: .; D: TRBD2; J: TRBJ2-7; CDR3: CSAGDRTSGGKTYEQYF; DNA: TGCAGTGCTGGAGACCGGACTAGCGGGGGGAAAACCTACGAGCAGTACTTC
V: TRBV7-2; size: .; D: .; J: TRBJ1-3; CDR3: CASSLDRSTIYF; DNA: TGTGCCAGCAGCTTAGATCGAAGCACCATATATTTT
V: TRBV12-3/TRBV12-4; size: .; D: .; J: TRBJ1-3; CDR3: CASSLSFAGGNTIYF; DNA: TGTGCCAGCAGTTTAAGTTTTGCAGGGGGAAACACCATATATTTT
V: TRBV6-6; size: .; D: .; J: TRBJ2-7; CDR3: CTSRGSGGALNEQYF; DNA: TGTACCAGCAGGGGATCAGGGGGGGCGCTTAACGAGCAGTACTTC
V: TRBV6-2/TRBV6-3; size: many; D: .; J: TRBJ2-7; CDR3: CASSYLAYEQYF; DNA: TGTGCCAGCAGTTACTTGGCCTACGAGCAGTACTTC
V: TRBV9; size: .; D: .; J: TRBJ2-1; CDR3: CASSVSGPPRNEQFF; DNA: TGTGCCAGCAGCGTGAGCGGGCCCCCCAGGAATGAGCAGTTCTTC
V: TRBV12-3/TRBV12-4; size: few; D: TRBD1; J: TRBJ1-1; CDR3: CASSPYGQGAEAFF; DNA: TGTGCCAGCAGCCCGTACGGACAGGGAGCCGAAGCTTTCTTT
V: TRBV7-2; size: .; D: TRBD2; J: TRBJ2-3; CDR3: CASSIRTSGTGDTQYF; DNA: TGTGCCAGCAGCATACGGACTAGCGGGACGGGGGATACGCAGTATTTT
V: TRBV20-1; size: .; D: TRBD2; J: TRBJ2-1; CDR3: CSARGGTSGGDQETQFF; DNA: TGCAGTGCTAGAGGCGGGACTAGCGGGGGTGATCAAGAGACCCAGTTCTTC
V: TRBV29-1; size: many; D: .; J: TRBJ1-2; CDR3: CSVEDGAQGSRPYGYTF; DNA: TGCAGCGTTGAAGACGGGGCCCAGGGGTCCCGGCCCTATGGCTACACCTTC
V: TRBV2; size: .; D: TRBD2; J: TRBJ2-3; CDR3: CASSDGASGGVVTQYF; DNA: TGTGCCAGCAGTGACGGGGCTAGCGGGGGGGTAGTTACGCAGTATTTT